Presented here are 5 T cell receptor beta chains from one specimen sequenced in a study of T-cell reconstitution after alpha-beta-depleted transplantation in children. Researchers prepared the TCRbeta library using unique molecular identifiers, the study reports. TCRdb itself ran the PCR reads through MiXCR, one entry per CDR3 protein. This table has approximately 650,000 distinct CDR3 sequences, about an eighth appearing once. The sample here was PBMCs, taken before TCRalphabeta/CD19-depleted stem cell transplant. The receptors come from a girl aged 2 to 9 with congenital amegakaryocytic thrombocytopenia, due to receive a stem cell transplant.

The genes are TRBV20-1 and TRBJ2-3; D possibly uses TRBD1 or TRBD2 (6 bases each). This CDR3 is 17 amino acids long. V was trimmed by 0 bases and J by 4 bases, leaving 20 bases between them. Germline CDR1 is DFQATT and CDR2 is SNEGSKA (reference sequence). This CDR3 is CSARDLGDTGGADTQYF. CDR3 coding DNA: TGCAGTGCTAGAGATTTAGGGGACACCGGAGGGGCAGATACGCAGTATTTT.

This clonotype was counted between two and nine times. This chain joins TRBV19 and TRBJ2-2, with 7 positions matching TRBD1. With 2 bases clipped from V and 2 bases from J, the junction kept 5 bases outside the gene matches. The CDR3 totals 16 residues. Germline loops: CDR1 LNHDA, CDR2 SQIVND (reference sequence). In nucleotides, the CDR3 is TGTGCCAGTAGTATAAGGGACAGTGCTAACACCGGGGAGCTGTTTTTT. Protein: CASSIRDSANTGELFF.

This clonotype came up many times. The chain is built from TRBV27 and TRBJ2-5, with D unclear. Germline V gene lookup returns CDR1 MNHEY and CDR2 SMNVEV (reference sequence). This CDR3 contains 16 residues. V dropped 4 bases and J dropped 5 bases, with 20 bases sitting between them. DNA for the CDR3: TGTGCCAGCAGTTCTCTATTGGGCGGCGATGGGGAGACCCAGTACTTC. Its translation is CASSSLLGGDGETQYF.

This clonotype was recorded many times. The chain carries TRBV29-1 and TRBJ2-3; 13 positions match TRBD2. The V and J ends lost 3 bases and 2 bases, in that order; junction bases with no gene match: 8. The CDR3 totals 17 residues. Germline V lookup: CDR1 SQVTM, CDR2 ANQGSEA. The CDR3 protein is CSVEDLGLAGPTDTQYF. Here the CDR3 DNA reads TGCAGCGTTGAGGATTTGGGACTAGCGGGACCCACAGATACGCAGTATTTT.

At least ten counts were recorded for this clonotype. The chain links TRBV20-1 to TRBJ2-2, with 8 bases identical to TRBD2. V shed 8 bases and J 0 bases; nucleotides not matched to a gene: 2. Germline CDR1 is DFQATT and CDR2 is SNEGSKA (reference sequence). This CDR3 is 13 amino acids long. The CDR3 sequence is CSSGRANTGELFF. The CDR3 DNA is TGCAGTAGCGGGAGAGCGAACACCGGGGAGCTGTTTTTT.